The entry below gives a single T cell receptor (beta chain) sequence along with its context. Which antigen it targets is not known. Base-call qualities are not available, and no considerably larger clone is one nucleotide away. The germline V gene (reference sequence) yields LNHDA for CDR1 and SQIVND for CDR2. Compared with germline, V lacks 0 bases and J lacks 6 bases; bases without a gene match: 2. Counted from cysteine to phenylalanine, this CDR3 has 15 amino acids. CDR3 DNA only is kept here, 45 bases in frame from base 1. This entry comes from a study of blood T cell repertoires in COVID-19 (dated by TCRdb to the early 2020s). In the study overall: Samples from collaborators originated in the United States, Italy and Spain and spanned both the acute and convalescent phases of COVID-19. The prospective study material was composed of cDNA or gDNA derived from T cells, B-cell-depleted T cells, or PBMCs. Subjects who had been exposed to COVID-19, were actively infected with it, or had recovered from it provided the deeply sampled blood TCRbeta repertoires that made up the dataset. A freely available public database, intended as a resource for researchers studying the immune response to SARS-CoV-2, is where the repertoires were released. Samples came from the ongoing ImmuneRACE study (first 160 participants) plus 1,254 subjects from 6 global collaborators. A de-identified subject ID, COVID-19 status, age in years and sex were almost always included in the sample metadata. Where HLA class I and class II types were available, the types were taken from metadata supplied by the sample provider, not from assay-based typing.

The collaborating institutions used their own protocols to collect whole blood in K2EDTA tubes. For TCRbeta analysis, collaborators shipped samples as frozen whole blood, isolated PBMCs, or DNA extracted from either of those sample types. The paper as a whole reports these results and caveats: How much clinical and demographic metadata was included differed by source and by participant, and the metadata was provided uncurated.

The immunoSEQ Assay, a bias-controlled multiplex PCR, was used to amplify TCRbeta CDR3 regions from genomic DNA. On the authors' methods: Within the assay, amplification of reference gene primers was used to estimate how many nucleated cells each sample contained. To quantify the absolute abundance of each unique TCRbeta CDR3 rearrangement, sequence reads were collapsed and filtered. For each sample, productive Simpson clonality was calculated by taking the square root of Simpson's diversity index across productive rearrangements. TCRdb provides this immuneACCESS table in a form limited to in-frame rearrangements. Some clones are lacking; in checked studies, under half of them reflect an unresolved V gene, and why the rest are absent is not known. The V and J calls and clone size are taken from that table; D and trimming were inferred from the DNA. The table for this sample lists 200,000 to 300,000 clones; approximately 91% of them were counted only once. Approximately 0.8% of the sample comes from the top ten.

The material sequenced was peripheral blood. This receptor was taken from a woman aged 25 to 45 with acute or convalescent COVID-19. In this chain, TRBV19 is recombined with TRBJ2-5, with 12 junctional bases fitting TRBD1. The CDR3 region has the sequence CASSIEGTGGQTQYF. At the DNA level, the sequence is TGTGCCAGTAGTATAGAGGGGACAGGGGGCCAGACCCAGTACTTC.